These T cell receptor beta chains were read from a single sample in a study of T cell responses to AZD1222 COVID-19 vaccine. Profiling relied on immunoSEQ multiplex PCR, and the TCRdb table lists in-frame clones only, not all of them. The sample lists 170,000 or so clones; about nine tenths were seen once. The sequenced sample was peripheral blood, obtained on day 0 of AZD1222 vaccination. The receptors come from an adult in good health. The CDR3 runs from the conserved cysteine through the conserved F or W. Each record gives: V gene, J gene, D gene, CDR3 protein. The D gene is left open where the match is weak.

TRBV9	TRBJ1-3	TRBD1	CASSDRGAGNTIYF
TRBV5-6	TRBJ2-7	TRBD2	CASSLRSSGGPSSYEQYF
TRBV6-1	TRBJ2-7	TRBD1	CASSDQGVSYEQYF
TRBV29-1	TRBJ1-1	TRBD1	CSGQGVPNTEAFF
TRBV5-1	TRBJ1-1	-	CASSLQLNTEAFF
TRBV4-3	TRBJ2-7	TRBD1	CASSQGVRGSGYEQYF
TRBV6-2/TRBV6-3	TRBJ2-6	-	CASSRSGANVLTF
TRBV3-1/TRBV3-2	TRBJ1-2	TRBD1	CASSPTGGEYGYTF
TRBV19	TRBJ2-3	-	CASSMESADTQYF
TRBV7-6	TRBJ1-6	-	CASSPTSGLDSPLHF
TRBV7-2	TRBJ2-3	-	CASSARDSSTDTQYF
TRBV7-3	TRBJ2-2	-	CASSLFVGGELFF
TRBV7-2	TRBJ2-1	-	CASSFATGLYNEQFF
TRBV6-2/TRBV6-3	TRBJ2-3	-	CASSSRAGMDADTQYF
TRBV6-5	TRBJ1-6	-	CASSYPTRGGNSPLHF
TRBV5-1	TRBJ2-6	-	CASSLASGPTSRANVLTF
TRBV7-3	TRBJ2-2	-	CASSLTHQNTGELFF
TRBV7-8	TRBJ1-2	-	CASSRIRGRDYGYTF
TRBV9	TRBJ2-5	-	CASTRSPRSQETQYF
TRBV6-1	TRBJ1-5	-	CASSEQFSPSNQPQHF
TRBV6-5	TRBJ2-3	-	CASSYSSGSTDTQYF
TRBV12-3/TRBV12-4	TRBJ2-3	-	CASNLSGRDTQYF
TRBV11-2	TRBJ2-7	-	CASSLVQVSYEQYF
TRBV7-8	TRBJ1-2	TRBD1	CASSLIGGAGGDYGYTF
TRBV14	TRBJ1-2	TRBD1	CASSQDPGGLYGYTF
TRBV5-1	TRBJ1-4	TRBD1	CASSSRTGGREKLFF
TRBV6-5	TRBJ1-2	-	CASSYGQTASGYTF
TRBV4-3	TRBJ2-6	-	CASSQVKMGSGANVLTF
TRBV29-1	TRBJ2-2	-	CSVGGWGTGELFF
TRBV27	TRBJ2-7	-	CASMKGTWDEQYF
TRBV3-1/TRBV3-2	TRBJ1-1	-	CASSLAGNTEAFF
TRBV1	TRBJ1-1	-	CTSSHPTKQNTEAFF
TRBV5-6	TRBJ2-7	-	CASSGGVYEQYF
TRBV6-2/TRBV6-3	TRBJ1-5	-	CASSSGGVNQPQHF
TRBV7-9	TRBJ2-5	-	CASSQGETQYF
TRBV5-6	TRBJ1-1	-	CASSGMRTEAFF
TRBV9	TRBJ2-7	TRBD1	CASSVGQLAYEQYF
TRBV19	TRBJ1-5	-	CASSISRTDQPQHF
TRBV5-1	TRBJ2-5	-	CASSLEVGRETQYF
TRBV11-1	TRBJ2-2	-	CASSPRTANTGELFF
TRBV7-9	TRBJ2-1	TRBD2	CASSLAEGGSEQFF
TRBV7-2	TRBJ2-1	-	CASSLGGGVNSYNEQFF
TRBV9	TRBJ1-3	-	CASRLGEAGNTIYF
TRBV10-3	TRBJ2-5	-	CAITSGRSTETQYF
TRBV3-1/TRBV3-2	TRBJ2-3	-	CASSQALGDTQYF
TRBV7-9	TRBJ1-1	-	CASSFQGMANTEAFF
TRBV6-2/TRBV6-3	TRBJ2-3	TRBD1	CASSSADRAVSTDTQYF
TRBV19	TRBJ1-1	TRBD1	CASSIGDRGTEAFF
TRBV7-9	TRBJ2-1	-	CASSLPFRFGNEQFF